This T cell receptor beta chain was sequenced for a study of cytomegalovirus exposure and HLA in healthy donors. Study-level points and caveats: TCR beta chains numbering more than 150 were designated cytomegalovirus-associated.

Germline CDR1 reads MNHEY; CDR2 reads SVGAGI. V lost 6 bases to trimming and J lost 8 bases, with 16 bases between them. The CDR3 sequence is 13 residues long. With respect to this clone: Its antigen is as yet unknown.

The assay was immunoSEQ multiplex PCR, and TCRdb's table has in-frame clones only and misses some. Of approximately 90,000 clones in the sample, approximately 96% were seen once. The chain employs TRBV6-5 and TRBJ1-2; D possibly corresponds to TRBD1 (5 bases). The sample was PBMCs. This receptor was identified in a man younger than 30 in good health and CMV-seronegative. The DNA of the CDR3 is TGTGCCAGCAGCTTATCCGGGACTAGCGGCTACACCTTC. Amino acid sequence: CASSLSGTSGYTF.